This T cell receptor beta chain originates from a study of tumor-infiltrating lymphocytes in localized non-small cell lung cancer. The study, taken as a whole, reports: TCRbeta sequencing showed higher T cell infiltration in tumors than uninvolved lung.

Data came from immunoSEQ multiplex PCR; TCRdb stores just in-frame clones and leaves some out. The profile shows around 18,000 clones, more than 40% of them singletons. A remark on this clone: Its antigen is unknown. An end of the junction does not agree with germline; a read error may underlie this.

Germline V CDR1 and CDR2: SGHRS, YFSETQ. CDR3 length: 14 amino acids. The genes are TRBV5-1 and TRBJ2-7; perhaps TRBD2 as D (5 bases). The source is a human donor with non-small cell lung cancer. The sequenced material came from lung tumor tissue. CDR3 sequence reads: CASSSRDSIYEQYF. The CDR3 bases are TGTGCCAGCAGCTCCCGGGATTCGATCTACGAGCAGTACTTC. Variable domain in full (rest from reference TRBV5-1 and TRBJ2-7): KAGVTQTPRYLIKTRGQQVTLSCSPISGHRSVSWYQQTPGQGLQFLFEYFSETQRNKGNFPGRFSGRQFSNSRSEMNVSTLELGDSALYLCASSSRDSIYEQYFGPGTRLTVT.